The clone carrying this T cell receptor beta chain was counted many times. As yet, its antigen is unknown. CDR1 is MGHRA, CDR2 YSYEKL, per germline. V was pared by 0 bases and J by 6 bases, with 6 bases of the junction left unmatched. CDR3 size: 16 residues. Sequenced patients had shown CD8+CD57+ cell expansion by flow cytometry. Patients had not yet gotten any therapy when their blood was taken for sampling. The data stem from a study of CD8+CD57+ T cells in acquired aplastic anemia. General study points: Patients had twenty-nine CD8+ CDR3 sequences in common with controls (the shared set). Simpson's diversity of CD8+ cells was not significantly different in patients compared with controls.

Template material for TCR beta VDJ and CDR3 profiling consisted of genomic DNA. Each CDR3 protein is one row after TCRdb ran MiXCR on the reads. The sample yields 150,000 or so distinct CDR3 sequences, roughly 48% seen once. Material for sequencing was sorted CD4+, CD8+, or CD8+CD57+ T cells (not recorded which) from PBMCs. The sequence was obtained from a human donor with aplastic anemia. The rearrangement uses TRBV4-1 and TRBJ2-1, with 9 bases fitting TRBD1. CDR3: CASSQDGQGILNEQFF. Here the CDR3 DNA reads TGCGCCAGCAGCCAAGACGGACAGGGGATTCTCAATGAGCAGTTCTTC.